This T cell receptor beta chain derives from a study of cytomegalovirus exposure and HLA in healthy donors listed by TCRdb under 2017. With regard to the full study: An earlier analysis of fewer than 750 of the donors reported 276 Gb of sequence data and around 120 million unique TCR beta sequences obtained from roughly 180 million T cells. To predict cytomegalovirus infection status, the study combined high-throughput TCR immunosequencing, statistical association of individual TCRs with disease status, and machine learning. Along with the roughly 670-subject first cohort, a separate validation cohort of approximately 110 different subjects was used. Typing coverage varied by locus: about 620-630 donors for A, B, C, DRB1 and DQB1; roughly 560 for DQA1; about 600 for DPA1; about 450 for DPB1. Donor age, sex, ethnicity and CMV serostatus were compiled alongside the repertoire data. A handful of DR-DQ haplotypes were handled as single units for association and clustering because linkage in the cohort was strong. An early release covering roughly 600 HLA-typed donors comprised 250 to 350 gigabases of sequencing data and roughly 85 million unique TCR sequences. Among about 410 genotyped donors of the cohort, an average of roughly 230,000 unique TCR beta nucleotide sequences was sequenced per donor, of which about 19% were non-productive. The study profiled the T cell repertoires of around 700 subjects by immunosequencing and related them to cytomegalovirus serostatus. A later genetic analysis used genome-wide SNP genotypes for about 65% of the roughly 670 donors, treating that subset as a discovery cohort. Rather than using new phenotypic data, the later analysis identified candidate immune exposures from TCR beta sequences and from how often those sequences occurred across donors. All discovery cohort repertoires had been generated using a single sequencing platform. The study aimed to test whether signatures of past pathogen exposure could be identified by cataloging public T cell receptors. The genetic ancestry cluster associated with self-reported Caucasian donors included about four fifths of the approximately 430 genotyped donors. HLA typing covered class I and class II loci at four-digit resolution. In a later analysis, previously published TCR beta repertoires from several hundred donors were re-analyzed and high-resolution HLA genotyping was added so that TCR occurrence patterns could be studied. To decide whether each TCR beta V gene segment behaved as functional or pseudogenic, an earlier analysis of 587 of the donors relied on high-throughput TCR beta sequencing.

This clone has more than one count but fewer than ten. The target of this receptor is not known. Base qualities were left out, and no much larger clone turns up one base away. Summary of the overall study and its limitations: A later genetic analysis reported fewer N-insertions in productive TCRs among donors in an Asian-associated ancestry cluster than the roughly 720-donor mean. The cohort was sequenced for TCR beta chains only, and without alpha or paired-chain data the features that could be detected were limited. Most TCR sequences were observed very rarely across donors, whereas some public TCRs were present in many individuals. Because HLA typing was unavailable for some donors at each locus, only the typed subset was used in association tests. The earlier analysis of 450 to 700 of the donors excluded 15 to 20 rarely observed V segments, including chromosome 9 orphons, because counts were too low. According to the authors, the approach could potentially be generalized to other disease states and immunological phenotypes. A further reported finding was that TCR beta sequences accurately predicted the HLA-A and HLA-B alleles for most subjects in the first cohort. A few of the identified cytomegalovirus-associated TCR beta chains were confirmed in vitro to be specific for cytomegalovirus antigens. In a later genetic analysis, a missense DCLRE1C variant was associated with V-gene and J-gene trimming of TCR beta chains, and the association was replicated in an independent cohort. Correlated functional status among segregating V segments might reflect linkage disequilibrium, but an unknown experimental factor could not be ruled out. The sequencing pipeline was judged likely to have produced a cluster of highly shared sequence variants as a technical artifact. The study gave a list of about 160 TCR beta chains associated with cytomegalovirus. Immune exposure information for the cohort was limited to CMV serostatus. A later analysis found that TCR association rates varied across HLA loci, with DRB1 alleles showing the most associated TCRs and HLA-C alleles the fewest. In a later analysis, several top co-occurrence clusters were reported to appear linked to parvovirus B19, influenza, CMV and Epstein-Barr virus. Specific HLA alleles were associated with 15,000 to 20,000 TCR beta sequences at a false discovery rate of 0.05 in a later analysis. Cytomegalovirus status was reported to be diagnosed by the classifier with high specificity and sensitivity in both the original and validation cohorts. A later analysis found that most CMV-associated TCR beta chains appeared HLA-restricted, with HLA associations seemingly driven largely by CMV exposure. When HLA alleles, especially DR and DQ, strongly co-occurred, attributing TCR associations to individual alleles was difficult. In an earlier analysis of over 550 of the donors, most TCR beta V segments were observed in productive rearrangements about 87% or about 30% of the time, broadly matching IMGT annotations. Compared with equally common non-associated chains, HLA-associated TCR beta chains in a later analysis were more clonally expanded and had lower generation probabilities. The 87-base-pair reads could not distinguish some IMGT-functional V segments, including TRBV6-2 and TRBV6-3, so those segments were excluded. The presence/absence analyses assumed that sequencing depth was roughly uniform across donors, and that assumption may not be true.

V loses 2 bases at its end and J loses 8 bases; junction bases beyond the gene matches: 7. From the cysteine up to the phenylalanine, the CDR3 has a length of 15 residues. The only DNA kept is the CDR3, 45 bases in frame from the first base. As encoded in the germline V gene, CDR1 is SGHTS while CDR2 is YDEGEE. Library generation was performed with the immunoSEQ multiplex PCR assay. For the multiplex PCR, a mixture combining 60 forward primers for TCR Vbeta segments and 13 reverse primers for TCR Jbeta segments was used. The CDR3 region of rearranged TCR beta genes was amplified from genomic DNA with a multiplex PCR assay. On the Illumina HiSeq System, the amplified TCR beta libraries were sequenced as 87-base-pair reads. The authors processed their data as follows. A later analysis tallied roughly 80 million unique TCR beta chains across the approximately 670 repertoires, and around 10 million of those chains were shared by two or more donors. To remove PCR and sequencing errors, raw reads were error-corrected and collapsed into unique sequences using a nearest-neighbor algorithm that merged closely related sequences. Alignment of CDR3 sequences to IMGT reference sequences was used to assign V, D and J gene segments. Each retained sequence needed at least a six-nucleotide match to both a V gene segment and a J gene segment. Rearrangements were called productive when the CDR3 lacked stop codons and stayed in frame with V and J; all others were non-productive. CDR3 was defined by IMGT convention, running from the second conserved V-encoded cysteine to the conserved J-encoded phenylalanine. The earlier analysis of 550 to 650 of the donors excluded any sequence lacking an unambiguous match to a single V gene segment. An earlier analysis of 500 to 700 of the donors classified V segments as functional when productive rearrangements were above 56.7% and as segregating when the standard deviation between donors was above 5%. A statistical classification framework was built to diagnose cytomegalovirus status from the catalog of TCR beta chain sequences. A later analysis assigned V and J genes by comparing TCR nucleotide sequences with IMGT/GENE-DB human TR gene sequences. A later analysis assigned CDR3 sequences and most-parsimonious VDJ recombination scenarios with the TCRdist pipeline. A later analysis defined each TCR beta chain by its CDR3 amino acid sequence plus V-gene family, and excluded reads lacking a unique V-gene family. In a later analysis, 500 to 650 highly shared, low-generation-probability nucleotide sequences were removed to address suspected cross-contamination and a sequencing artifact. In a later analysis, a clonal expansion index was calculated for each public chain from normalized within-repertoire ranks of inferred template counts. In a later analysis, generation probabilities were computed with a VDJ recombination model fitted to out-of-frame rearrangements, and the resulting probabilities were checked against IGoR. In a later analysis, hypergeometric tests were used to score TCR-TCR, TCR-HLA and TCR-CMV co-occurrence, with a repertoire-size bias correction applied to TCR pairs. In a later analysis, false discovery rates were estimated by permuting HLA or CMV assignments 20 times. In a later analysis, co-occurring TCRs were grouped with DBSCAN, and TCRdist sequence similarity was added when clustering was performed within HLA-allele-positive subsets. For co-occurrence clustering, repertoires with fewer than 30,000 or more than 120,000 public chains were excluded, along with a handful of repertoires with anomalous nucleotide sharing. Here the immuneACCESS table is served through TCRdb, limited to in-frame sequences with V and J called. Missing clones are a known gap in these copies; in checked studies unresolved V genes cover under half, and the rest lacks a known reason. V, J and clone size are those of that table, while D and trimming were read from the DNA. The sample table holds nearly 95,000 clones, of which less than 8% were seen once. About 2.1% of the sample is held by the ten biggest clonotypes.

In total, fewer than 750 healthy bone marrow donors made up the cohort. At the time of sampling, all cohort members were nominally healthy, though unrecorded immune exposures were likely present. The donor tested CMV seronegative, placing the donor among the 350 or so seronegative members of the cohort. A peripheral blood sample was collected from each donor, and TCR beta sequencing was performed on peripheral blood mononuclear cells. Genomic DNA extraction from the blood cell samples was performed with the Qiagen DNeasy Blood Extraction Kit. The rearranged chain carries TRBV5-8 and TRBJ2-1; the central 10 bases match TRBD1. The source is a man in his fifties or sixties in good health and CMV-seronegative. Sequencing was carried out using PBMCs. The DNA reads TGTGCCAGCAGCTTCGACAGGGGGCTATATGATGAGCAGTTCTTC. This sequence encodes CASSFDRGLYDEQFF.